This T cell receptor beta chain was recovered during a study of technical replicates of blood from a few donors. The repertoire was sequenced with immunoSEQ multiplex PCR; TCRdb's copy has only in-frame clones and lacks some. The data hold 70,000 to 75,000 clones, with more than 85% observed a single time. This receptor was identified in a human donor in good health. The sample taken for sequencing was T cells isolated from PBMCs.

CDR3 coding DNA: TGTGCCAGCAGGTCCGCGGGACTAGAGCACGAGCAGTACTTC. This sequence encodes CASRSAGLEHEQYF. The chain employs TRBV6-5 and TRBJ2-7, with 8 bases aligning to TRBD2. Per germline, CDR1 MNHEY and CDR2 SVGAGI. This CDR3 is 14 amino acids long. The V segment lost 6 bases and the J segment 5 bases; nucleotides outside the gene matches: 9.